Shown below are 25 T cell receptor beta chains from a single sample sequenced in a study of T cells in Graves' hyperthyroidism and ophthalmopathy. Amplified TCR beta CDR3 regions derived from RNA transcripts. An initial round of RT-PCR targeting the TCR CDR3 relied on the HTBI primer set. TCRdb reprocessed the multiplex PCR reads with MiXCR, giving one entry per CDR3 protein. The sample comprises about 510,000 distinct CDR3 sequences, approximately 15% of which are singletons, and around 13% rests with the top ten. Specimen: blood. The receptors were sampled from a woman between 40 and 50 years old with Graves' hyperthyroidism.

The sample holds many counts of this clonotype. CDR3 bases: TGTGCCACCAGCAGAGATAAGGCTAGCCCTCCCTACAATGAGCAGTTCTTC. Amino acids: CATSRDKASPPYNEQFF. The genes are TRBV15 and TRBJ2-1; D possibly corresponds to TRBD2 (5 bases). CDR1 and CDR2 (germline): LNHNV, YYDKDF (reference sequence). The CDR3 consists of 17 residues. V was trimmed by 0 bases and J by 2 bases, leaving 14 bases between them.

As DNA, the CDR3 is TGTGCCAGTAGTATCCGAACAGGGGGTGGCAATCAGCCCCAGCATTTT. This sequence encodes CASSIRTGGGNQPQHF. The rearrangement links TRBV19 to TRBJ1-5; TRBD1 matches 8 bases. V lost 3 bases, J lost 2 bases, and 6 bases stayed unmatched. Per the germline V gene, CDR1 is LNHDA and CDR2 is SQIVND (reference sequence). The CDR3 runs to 16 residues.

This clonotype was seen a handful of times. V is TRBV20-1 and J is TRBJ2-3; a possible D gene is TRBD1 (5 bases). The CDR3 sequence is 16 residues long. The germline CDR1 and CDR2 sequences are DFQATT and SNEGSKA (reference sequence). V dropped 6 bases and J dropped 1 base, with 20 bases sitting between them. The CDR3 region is CSAKRIRQTGTDTQYF. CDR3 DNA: TGCAGTGCGAAGAGAATCAGACAGACCGGCACAGATACGCAGTATTTT.

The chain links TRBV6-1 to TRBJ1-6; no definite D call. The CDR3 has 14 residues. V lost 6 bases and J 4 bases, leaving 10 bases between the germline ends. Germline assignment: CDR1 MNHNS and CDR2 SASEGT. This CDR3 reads CASRRTEYNSPLHF. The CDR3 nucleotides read TGTGCCAGCAGACGTACAGAGTATAATTCACCCCTCCACTTT.

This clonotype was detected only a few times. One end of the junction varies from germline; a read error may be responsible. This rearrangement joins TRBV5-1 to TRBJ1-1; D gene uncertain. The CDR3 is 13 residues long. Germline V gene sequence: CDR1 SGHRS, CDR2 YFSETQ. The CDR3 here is CPSSLLGDTEAFF. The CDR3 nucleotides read TGCCCCAGCAGCTTGTTAGGTGACACTGAAGCTTTCTTT. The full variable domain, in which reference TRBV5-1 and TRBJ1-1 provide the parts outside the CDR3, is KAGVTQTPRYLIKTRGQQVTLSCSPISGHRSVSWYQQTPGQGLQFLFEYFSETQRNKGNFPGRFSGRQFSNSRSEMNVSTLELGDSALYLCPSSLLGDTEAFFGQGTRLTVV.

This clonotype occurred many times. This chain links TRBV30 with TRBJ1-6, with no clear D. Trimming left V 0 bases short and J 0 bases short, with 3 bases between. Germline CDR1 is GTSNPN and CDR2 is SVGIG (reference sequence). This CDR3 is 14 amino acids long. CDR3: CAWSVYSYNSPLHF. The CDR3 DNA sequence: TGTGCCTGGAGTGTGTACTCCTATAATTCACCCCTCCACTTT.

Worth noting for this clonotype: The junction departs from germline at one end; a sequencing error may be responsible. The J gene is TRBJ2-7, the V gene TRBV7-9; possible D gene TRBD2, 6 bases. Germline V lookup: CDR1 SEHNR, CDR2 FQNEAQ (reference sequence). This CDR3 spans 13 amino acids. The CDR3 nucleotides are TGTGCCAGGAGCTTACGGGGGACCTACGAGCAGTACTTC. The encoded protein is CARSLRGTYEQYF.

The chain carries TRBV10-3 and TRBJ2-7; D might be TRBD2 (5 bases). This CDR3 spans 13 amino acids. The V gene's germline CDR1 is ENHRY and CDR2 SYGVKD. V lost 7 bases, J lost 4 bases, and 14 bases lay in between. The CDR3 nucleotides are TGTGCCATCAAAGAGGGCGGTAAATACGAGCAGTACTTC. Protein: CAIKEGGKYEQYF.

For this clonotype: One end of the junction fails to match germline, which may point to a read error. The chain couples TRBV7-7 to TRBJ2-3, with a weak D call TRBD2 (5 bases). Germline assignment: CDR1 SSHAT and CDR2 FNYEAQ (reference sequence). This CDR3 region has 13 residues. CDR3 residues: CASSSSGETRQYF. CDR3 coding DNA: TGTGCTAGCAGCTCATCCGGGGAAACAAGGCAGTATTTT.

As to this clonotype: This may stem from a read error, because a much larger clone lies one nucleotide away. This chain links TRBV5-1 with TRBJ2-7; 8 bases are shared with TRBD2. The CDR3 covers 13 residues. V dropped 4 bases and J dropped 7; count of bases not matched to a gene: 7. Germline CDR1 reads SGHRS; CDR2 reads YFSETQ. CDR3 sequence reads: CASSIAGMDEQYF. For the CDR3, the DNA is TGCGCCAGCAGCATAGCGGGAATGGATGAGCAGTACTTC.

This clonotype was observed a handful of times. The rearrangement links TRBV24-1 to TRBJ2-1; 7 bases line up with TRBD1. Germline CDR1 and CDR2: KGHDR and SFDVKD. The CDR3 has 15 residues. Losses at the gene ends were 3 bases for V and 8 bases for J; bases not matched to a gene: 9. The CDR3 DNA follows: TGTGCCACCAGTGATCCCCCGGGACAGCAACATGAGCAGTTCTTC. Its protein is CATSDPPGQQHEQFF.

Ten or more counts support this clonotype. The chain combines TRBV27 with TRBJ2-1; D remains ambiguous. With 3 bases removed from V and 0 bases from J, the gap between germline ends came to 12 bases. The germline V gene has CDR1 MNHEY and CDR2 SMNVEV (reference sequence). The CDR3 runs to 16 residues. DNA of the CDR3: TGTGCCAGCAGTTTTGGAGCGCCAAGCTCCTACAATGAGCAGTTCTTC. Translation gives CASSFGAPSSYNEQFF.

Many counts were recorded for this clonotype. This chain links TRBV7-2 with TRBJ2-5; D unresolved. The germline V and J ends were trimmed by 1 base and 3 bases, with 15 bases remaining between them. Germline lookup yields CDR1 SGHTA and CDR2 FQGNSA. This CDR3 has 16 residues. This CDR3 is CASSLGSLRVKETQYF. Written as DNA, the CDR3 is TGTGCCAGCAGCTTAGGGTCCCTTCGGGTTAAAGAGACCCAGTACTTC. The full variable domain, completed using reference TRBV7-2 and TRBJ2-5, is GAGVSQSPSNKVTEKGKDVELRCDPISGHTALYWYRQSLGQGLEFLIYFQGNSAPDKSGLPSDRFSAERTGGSVSTLTIQRTQQEDSAVYLCASSLGSLRVKETQYFGPGTRLLVL.

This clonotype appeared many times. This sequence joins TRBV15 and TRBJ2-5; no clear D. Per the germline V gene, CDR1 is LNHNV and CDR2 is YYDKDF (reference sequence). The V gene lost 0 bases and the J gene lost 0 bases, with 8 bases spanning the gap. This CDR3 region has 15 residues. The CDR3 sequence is CATSRDAQHQETQYF. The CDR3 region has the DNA TGTGCCACCAGCAGAGACGCCCAGCACCAAGAGACCCAGTACTTC.

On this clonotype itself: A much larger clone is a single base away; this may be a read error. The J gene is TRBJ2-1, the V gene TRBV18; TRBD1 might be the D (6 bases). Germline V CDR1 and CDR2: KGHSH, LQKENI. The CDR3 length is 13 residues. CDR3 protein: CASTRDTYNEQSF. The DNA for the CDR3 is TGTGCCAGCACCAGGGACACCTACAATGAGCAGTCCTTC.

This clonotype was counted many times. The CDR3 loop reads CASSLQQGLGYGYTF. The DNA for the CDR3 is TGTGCCAGCAGTTTACAACAGGGGCTGGGCTATGGCTACACCTTC. The chain combines TRBV28 with TRBJ1-2, with TRBD1 matching 7 bases. This CDR3 is built from 15 residues. V lost 2 bases and J lost 4; bases outside the gene matches: 7. The V gene's germline CDR1 is MDHEN and CDR2 SYDVKM.

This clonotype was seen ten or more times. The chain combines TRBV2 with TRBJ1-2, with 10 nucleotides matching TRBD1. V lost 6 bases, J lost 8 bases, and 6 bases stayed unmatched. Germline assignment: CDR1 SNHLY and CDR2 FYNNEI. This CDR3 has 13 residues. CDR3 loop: CASSAGQGIGYTF. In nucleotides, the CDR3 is TGTGCCAGCAGCGCGGGACAGGGGATCGGCTACACCTTC.

CDR3 in DNA: TGCGCCAGCAGCTCCCGGCAGGGACACCAAGAGACCCAGTACTTC. Translated, it gives CASSSRQGHQETQYF. This chain connects TRBV5-1 to TRBJ2-5, with D tentatively TRBD1 or TRBD2 (5 bases each). This CDR3 has 15 amino acids. Germline CDR1 and CDR2: SGHRS and YFSETQ. V dropped 3 bases and J dropped 0 bases, with 12 bases sitting between them.

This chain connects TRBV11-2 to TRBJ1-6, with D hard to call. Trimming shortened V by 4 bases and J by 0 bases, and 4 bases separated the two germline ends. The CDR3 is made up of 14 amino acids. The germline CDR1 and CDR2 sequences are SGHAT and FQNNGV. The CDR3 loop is CASSYDSYNSPLHF. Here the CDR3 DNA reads TGTGCCAGCAGCTACGACTCCTATAATTCACCCCTCCACTTT.

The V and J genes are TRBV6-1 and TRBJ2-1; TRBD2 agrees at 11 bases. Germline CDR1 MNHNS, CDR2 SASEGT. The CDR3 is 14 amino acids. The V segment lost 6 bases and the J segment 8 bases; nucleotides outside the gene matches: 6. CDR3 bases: TGTGCCAGCAGGACTAGCGGGATCTTCTATGAGCAGTTCTTC. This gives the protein CASRTSGIFYEQFF.

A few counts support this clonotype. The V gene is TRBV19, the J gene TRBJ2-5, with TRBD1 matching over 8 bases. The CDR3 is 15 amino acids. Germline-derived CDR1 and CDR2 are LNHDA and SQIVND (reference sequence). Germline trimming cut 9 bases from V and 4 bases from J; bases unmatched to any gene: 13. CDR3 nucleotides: TGTGCCAGCACTCGGGGTCAGGGGGCTGCAGAGACCCAGTACTTC. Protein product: CASTRGQGAAETQYF.

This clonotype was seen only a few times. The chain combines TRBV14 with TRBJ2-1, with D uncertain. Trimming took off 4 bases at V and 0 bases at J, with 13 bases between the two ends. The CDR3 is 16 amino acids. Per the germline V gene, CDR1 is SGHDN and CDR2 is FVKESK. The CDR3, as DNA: TGTGCCAGCAGCCCAGTTTTAGAGGTCTCCTACAATGAGCAGTTCTTC. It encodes CASSPVLEVSYNEQFF.

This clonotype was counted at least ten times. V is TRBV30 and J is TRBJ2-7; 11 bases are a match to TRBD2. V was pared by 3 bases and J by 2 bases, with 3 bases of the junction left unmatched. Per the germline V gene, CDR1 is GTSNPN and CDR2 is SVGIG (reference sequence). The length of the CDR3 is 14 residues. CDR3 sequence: CAWRKGLAAYEQYF. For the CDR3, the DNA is TGTGCCTGGAGAAAGGGACTAGCGGCCTACGAGCAGTACTTC.

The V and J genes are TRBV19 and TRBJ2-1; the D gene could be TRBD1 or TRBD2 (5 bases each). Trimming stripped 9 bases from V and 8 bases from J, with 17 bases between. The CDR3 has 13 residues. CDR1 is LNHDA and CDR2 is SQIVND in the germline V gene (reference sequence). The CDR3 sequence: CASSGPGLDEQFF. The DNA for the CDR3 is TGTGCCAGCTCGGGGCCAGGGTTGGATGAGCAGTTCTTC. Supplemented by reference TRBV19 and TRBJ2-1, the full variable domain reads DGGITQSPKYLFRKEGQNVTLSCEQNLNHDAMYWYRQDPGQGLRLIYYSQIVNDFQKGDIAEGYSVSREKKESFPLTVTSAQKNPTAFYLCASSGPGLDEQFFGPGTRLTVL.

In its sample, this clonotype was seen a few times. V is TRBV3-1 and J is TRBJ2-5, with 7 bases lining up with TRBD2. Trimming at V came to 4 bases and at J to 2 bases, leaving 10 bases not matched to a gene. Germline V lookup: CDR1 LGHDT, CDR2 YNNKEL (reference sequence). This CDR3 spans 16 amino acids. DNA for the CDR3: TGTGCCAGCAGCCCCTATCCCGGACTAGGGCAAGAGACCCAGTACTTC. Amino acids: CASSPYPGLGQETQYF.